These 26 T cell receptor beta chains were all obtained from the same sample, sequenced in a study of blood T cell repertoires in COVID-19. Sequencing was performed with immunoSEQ multiplex PCR; in TCRdb, only in-frame clones are kept and a portion is missing. Counted here are under 20,000 clones, over 80% occurring once; the ten biggest clones make up about 8%. Sequencing input: peripheral blood. Receptors originate from a human donor in a cohort sampled during active COVID-19. The donor label of this sample is uncertain.

The genes are TRBV29-1 and TRBJ1-2; no firm D call. CDR1 and CDR2 (germline): SQVTM, ANQGSEA. The CDR3 covers 16 residues. The germline V and J ends were trimmed by 5 bases and 0 bases, with 19 bases remaining between them. For the CDR3, the DNA is TGCAGCGTTCCCCTCCCGGGTGTGAACACTAACTATGGCTACACCTTC. It yields the protein CSVPLPGVNTNYGYTF.

The chain links TRBV18 to TRBJ2-1; unclear D gene. The germline V gene encodes CDR1 KGHSH and CDR2 LQKENI. The V gene lost 2 bases and the J gene lost 2 bases, with 7 bases spanning the gap. This CDR3 comprises 14 residues. The CDR3 coding sequence is TGTGCCAGCTCACCAGCTAGAACCTACAATGAGCAGTTCTTC. Translating gives CASSPARTYNEQFF.

The chain uses TRBV21-1 and TRBJ1-3; TRBD1 is the table's D call and was not checked against the DNA. TRBV21-1 is designated a pseudogene. The CDR3 is 17 residues long. The CDR3 reads CASSGGQGLSSGNTIYF. DNA for the CDR3: TGTGCCAGCAGCGGCGGACAGGGCCTCTCTTCTGGAAACACCATATATTTT.

Only one count was recorded for this clone. The CDR3: CASRGGGRNTEAFF. As DNA, the CDR3 is TGTGCCAGCAGAGGTGGAGGGCGGAACACTGAAGCTTTCTTT. The chain employs TRBV28 and TRBJ1-1, with D uncertain. V was pared by 6 bases and J by 1 base, with 12 bases between. The CDR3 runs to 14 residues. Germline CDR1 is MDHEN and CDR2 is SYDVKM.

The chain uses TRBV28 and TRBJ2-1, with D perhaps TRBD1 (5 bases). The CDR3 extends over 13 amino acids. Germline values: CDR1 MDHEN, CDR2 SYDVKM. Trimming removed 2 bases at V and 9 bases at J, with 11 bases between. The CDR3 DNA reads TGTGCCAGCAGTTTACGAGCAACAGGTGAGCAGTTCTTC. It yields the protein CASSLRATGEQFF.

The rearrangement joins TRBV7-9 to TRBJ2-7; TRBD2 matches at 14 bases. In germline, CDR1 is SEHNR, CDR2 FQNEAQ (reference sequence). CDR3 length equals 15 residues. After removal of 5 bases from V and 6 bases from J, the junction contained 6 bases not matched to a gene. CDR3 DNA sequence: TGTGCCAGCAGCCGGGGGACTAGCGGGAGCGGCGAGCAGTACTTC. Translation: CASSRGTSGSGEQYF.

This clone turned up a few times. The chain has TRBV7-2 and TRBJ1-1; D possibly corresponds to TRBD1 (5 bases). The CDR3 contains 13 residues. CDR1 is SGHTA and CDR2 is FQGNSA in the germline V gene. Trimming left V 4 bases short and J 1 base short, with 7 bases between. CDR3 sequence: CASSWRGNTEAFF. The CDR3 DNA reads as TGTGCCAGCAGCTGGAGGGGGAACACTGAAGCTTTCTTT.

In nucleotides, the CDR3 is TGCGCCAGCAGCCAGGGCGACAGGTATAACACTGAAGCTTTCTTT. This sequence encodes CASSQGDRYNTEAFF. The chain carries TRBV4-1 and TRBJ1-1; D is possibly TRBD1 (6 bases). CDR3 size: 15 residues. Germline V lookup: CDR1 MGHRA, CDR2 YSYEKL. Trimming removed 3 bases at V and 2 bases at J, with 13 bases between.

The CDR3 nucleotides read TGCGCCAGCAGCTTGGGGACAGGGGGCGCGTATGGCTACACCTTC. Residues: CASSLGTGGAYGYTF. The chain links TRBV5-1 to TRBJ1-2; 11 positions agree with TRBD1. CDR3 length equals 15 residues. V gave up 0 bases and J gave up 5 bases; unmatched junction bases: 3. CDR1 is SGHRS and CDR2 is YFSETQ in the germline V gene.

The rearrangement links TRBV18 to TRBJ1-1; tentatively, D is TRBD1 (6 bases). There are 15 residues in the CDR3. CDR1 KGHSH and CDR2 LQKENI come from the germline V gene. Trimming removed 4 bases at V and 0 bases at J, with 12 bases between. The CDR3 bases are TGTGCCAGCTCACTCGGGGGGGGCATGAACACTGAAGCTTTCTTT. This sequence encodes CASSLGGGMNTEAFF.

The CDR3 loop reads CATSRVSYNEQFF. The CDR3 nucleotides read TGTGCCACCAGTCGGGTGTCCTACAATGAGCAGTTCTTC. The V call is TRBV24-1, the J call TRBJ2-1; D gene ambiguous. Trimming cost V 6 bases and J 1 base, with 6 bases left between them. This CDR3 is 13 amino acids long. The germline V gene encodes CDR1 KGHDR and CDR2 SFDVKD.

The J gene is TRBJ2-5, the V gene TRBV7-9; 16 nucleotides align to TRBD2. Germline-derived CDR1 and CDR2 are SEHNR and FQNEAQ (reference sequence). V was pared by 5 bases and J by 3 bases, with 3 bases of the junction left unmatched. CDR3 length: 16 residues. CDR3 residues: CASSLGTSGGEETQYF. The CDR3 DNA sequence: TGTGCCAGCAGCCTTGGGACTAGCGGGGGGGAAGAGACCCAGTACTTC. Filled out from reference TRBV7-9 and TRBJ2-5, the complete variable domain reads DTGVSQNPRHKITKRGQNVTFRCDPISEHNRLYWYRQTLGQGPEFLTYFQNEAQLEKSRLLSDRFSAERPKGSFSTLEIQRTEQGDSAMYLCASSLGTSGGEETQYFGPGTRLLVL.

V is TRBV18 and J is TRBJ1-1; no reliable D call. V lost 2 bases to trimming and J lost 6 bases, with 22 bases between them. CDR1 and CDR2 from the germline V gene are KGHSH and LQKENI. This CDR3 region has 17 residues. The CDR3, as DNA: TGTGCCAGCTCACCAGAGGGAGTAGGCGTCGTCGGCGCTGAAGCTTTCTTT. As protein: CASSPEGVGVVGAEAFF.

The chain carries TRBV23-1 and TRBJ1-2; D is ambiguous. TRBV23-1 is labeled an ORF, and its function is uncertain. Trimming pared 0 bases from V and 6 bases from J, leaving 8 bases between. The CDR3 has 13 amino acids. CDR3: CASSQSGSNGYTF. Written as DNA, the CDR3 is TGCGCCAGCAGTCAATCGGGCAGTAATGGCTACACCTTC.

The rearrangement uses TRBV5-1 and TRBJ2-3; TRBD2 aligns across 11 bases. J lost 6 bases, V lost 1 base, and 1 base had no gene match. Germline values: CDR1 SGHRS, CDR2 YFSETQ. This CDR3 contains 14 residues. CDR3 loop: CASSLTSGSDTQYF. CDR3 in DNA: TGCGCCAGCAGCTTGACTAGCGGGAGCGATACGCAGTATTTT.

DNA for the CDR3: TGTGCCAGCAGCGGACAGGGCTCTATCAATGAGCAGTTCTTC. It encodes CASSGQGSINEQFF. V and J are TRBV2 and TRBJ2-1; 8 positions agree with TRBD1. In germline, CDR1 is SNHLY, CDR2 FYNNEI. The CDR3 is 14 residues long. With V trimmed by 6 bases and J by 6 bases, 7 bases remained unmatched. Variable domain in full (rest from reference TRBV2 and TRBJ2-1): EPEVTQTPSHQVTQMGQEVILRCVPISNHLYFYWYRQILGQKVEFLVSFYNNEISEKSEIFDDQFSVERPDGSNFTLKIRSTKLEDSAMYFCASSGQGSINEQFFGPGTRLTVL.

CDR3 amino acids: CATSRFLAGDYNEQFF. CDR3 nucleotide sequence: TGTGCCACCAGCAGGTTTCTAGCGGGAGACTACAATGAGCAGTTCTTC. V and J are TRBV15 and TRBJ2-1; 10 bases match TRBD2. Germline values: CDR1 LNHNV, CDR2 YYDKDF (reference sequence). The length of the CDR3 is 16 residues. V lost 3 bases and J lost 3; bases outside the gene matches: 5.

The chain combines TRBV7-3 with TRBJ2-3, with 8 bases lining up with TRBD2. CDR3 size: 17 residues. The V segment lost 4 bases and the J segment 1 base; nucleotides outside the gene matches: 10. The germline V gene has CDR1 SGHTA and CDR2 FQGTGA. The CDR3 region has the DNA TGTGCCAGCAGCTCTCACCGACTAGCGAGGGGCACAGATACGCAGTATTTT. As protein: CASSSHRLARGTDTQYF.

The chain links TRBV5-3 to TRBJ2-1; 10 nucleotides match TRBD2. TRBV5-3 belongs to the ORF category, with a function that is uncertain. This CDR3 comprises 18 residues. V lost 1 base to trimming and J lost 0 bases; unmatched junction nucleotides: 7. The DNA of the CDR3 is TGTGCCAGAAGCTTGCTAGCGGGAGAGAAGAGCTCCTACAATGAGCAGTTCTTC. Amino acids: CARSLLAGEKSSYNEQFF.

The chain has TRBV6-5 and TRBJ2-7, with 7 bases that match TRBD2. V lost 0 bases and J lost 4; bases outside the gene matches: 6. The CDR3 is 15 amino acids. The V gene's germline CDR1 is MNHEY and CDR2 SVGAGI. The CDR3 reads CASSYSGGNPYEQYF. In DNA, the CDR3 is TGTGCCAGCAGTTACTCGGGAGGGAATCCTTACGAGCAGTACTTC.

This clone is labeled medium-sized. The chain employs TRBV9 and TRBJ2-5, with 8 nucleotides matching TRBD2. The CDR3 extends over 16 amino acids. The V segment lost 5 bases and the J segment 3 bases; nucleotides outside the gene matches: 12. Per germline, CDR1 SGDLS and CDR2 YYNGEE. The CDR3 coding sequence is TGTGCCAGCAGTGAGATAGCGGGGAGCGGGGAAGAGACCCAGTACTTC. This translates into CASSEIAGSGEETQYF.

This chain links TRBV9 with TRBJ2-3, with 7 bases lining up with TRBD1. Germline CDR1 and CDR2: SGDLS and YYNGEE. V shed 2 bases, J shed 2 bases, and the junction held 5 bases outside the gene matches. The CDR3 sequence is 15 residues long. The CDR3 coding sequence is TGTGCCAGCAGCGTCTGGACAGGATCCACAGATACGCAGTATTTT. Protein sequence: CASSVWTGSTDTQYF.

The chain links TRBV18 to TRBJ2-1, with 7 bases lining up with TRBD1. This CDR3 has 13 amino acids. The V segment lost 7 bases and the J segment 13 bases; nucleotides outside the gene matches: 13. Germline loops: CDR1 KGHSH, CDR2 LQKENI. The CDR3 is CASLDRLGSTQFF. Written as DNA, the CDR3 is TGTGCCAGCTTGGACAGGCTGGGCAGTACTCAGTTCTTC.

The chain has TRBV5-6 and TRBJ1-6; the D gene is possibly TRBD1 (6 bases). This CDR3 contains 17 residues. The germline gives CDR1 SGHDT, CDR2 YYEEEE. V was shortened by 3 bases and J by 6 bases, with 19 bases between the two germline ends. In DNA, the CDR3 is TGTGCCAGCAGCTCGAACACAGGGTTCTATGGTAATTCACCCCTCCACTTT. Its translation is CASSSNTGFYGNSPLHF. Combining the CDR3 with reference TRBV5-6 and TRBJ1-6 gives the whole variable domain DAGVTQSPTHLIKTRGQQVTLRCSPKSGHDTVSWYQQALGQGPQFIFQYYEEEERQRGNFPDRFSGHQFPNYSSELNVNALLLGDSALYLCASSSNTGFYGNSPLHFGNGTRLTVT.

This clone was seen a single time. The chain employs TRBV14 and TRBJ2-1, with TRBD2 identical over 13 bases. The CDR3 spans 15 residues. The V gene's germline CDR1 is SGHDN and CDR2 FVKESK. V lost 4 bases and J lost 4; bases outside the gene matches: 1. CDR3 bases: TGTGCCAGCAGCCTACTAGCGGGAGGGTACAATGAGCAGTTCTTC. It is translated as CASSLLAGGYNEQFF.

The chain employs TRBV3-1 (or the pseudogene TRBV3-2) and TRBJ1-6; D possibly corresponds to TRBD1 (5 bases). Between the trimmed V and J ends, which lost 4 bases and 9 bases, there was a span of 10 bases. This CDR3 has 13 amino acids. Germline V CDR1 and CDR2: LGHDT, YNNKEL (reference sequence). The CDR3 coding sequence is TGTGCCAGCAGCCTAGGGGTGGCTTCACCCCTCCACTTT. Encoded protein: CASSLGVASPLHF.